The 8 T cell receptor beta chains reported below all come from one sample, sequenced in a study of tumor-infiltrating lymphocytes in primary liver carcinoma. From roughly 0.55 ug of total RNA, TCR beta-specific cDNA was reverse-transcribed using a constant-region primer. It was through three nested multiplex PCR rounds of slightly modified ARM-PCR that TCR beta libraries arose. The opening two PCR rounds, around 9 cycles each, paired TRBV1-TRBV30 forward primers with a C-beta reverse primer. TCRdb redid the calling of the multiplex PCR reads with MiXCR, one entry per CDR3 protein. The sample has 180,000 or so distinct CDR3 sequences; over 45% are singletons. The researchers obtained blood RNA from unsorted whole blood and also extracted germline DNA. The sample comprised peripheral blood. Receptor source: a man between 40 and 49 years old with primary liver carcinoma and hepatitis B virus infection.

This clonotype was observed a few times. This chain connects TRBV4-1 to TRBJ1-3; 9 bases fit TRBD1. The germline gives CDR1 MGHRA, CDR2 YSYEKL. This CDR3 has 16 residues. V was clipped by 2 bases and J by 4 bases; unmatched bases: 6. CDR3 in amino acids: CASSQNRGPHGNTIYF. CDR3 coding DNA: TGCGCCAGCAGCCAAAACAGGGGGCCTCACGGAAACACCATATATTTT.

The chain links TRBV6-5 to TRBJ1-1; weak D call: TRBD1 (6 bases). Trimming removed 2 bases from V and 5 bases from J, with 12 bases in between. Germline V gene lookup returns CDR1 MNHEY and CDR2 SVGAGI. CDR3 length equals 14 residues. DNA of the CDR3: TGTGCCAGCAGTTACAACGCCCAGGGGACTGAAGCTTTCTTT. Residues: CASSYNAQGTEAFF.

This clonotype has a handful of counts. This sequence joins TRBV29-1 and TRBJ2-3; a weak D match, TRBD2 (7 bases). V lost 2 bases and J lost 4, with 19 bases in between. This CDR3 is built from 16 residues. Per the germline V gene, CDR1 is SQVTM and CDR2 is ANQGSEA. The CDR3 is CSVETAVGEGADTQYF. Here the CDR3 DNA reads TGCAGCGTTGAAACTGCGGTGGGGGAGGGGGCAGATACGCAGTATTTT.

The chain carries TRBV29-1 and TRBJ2-7; tentative D call: TRBD1 (5 bases). Deletions cut 0 bases from V and 6 bases from J, with 15 bases between. The V gene's germline CDR1 is SQVTM and CDR2 ANQGSEA. CDR3 size: 14 residues. The CDR3 coding sequence is TGCAGCGTTGAAGATGGGGCAGTCAGGAGCGAGCAGTACTTC. Protein product: CSVEDGAVRSEQYF.

The genes are TRBV6-5 and TRBJ2-7; D is perhaps TRBD1 (6 bases). V shed 5 bases and J shed 5 bases, with 16 bases lying between them. Per germline, CDR1 MNHEY and CDR2 SVGAGI. The CDR3 spans 14 residues. CDR3 loop: CASSGRDIANEQYF. DNA of the CDR3: TGTGCCAGCAGTGGCCGGGACATTGCCAACGAGCAGTACTTC.

This clonotype showed up many times. The chain links TRBV11-2 to TRBJ2-7; no reliable D call. The CDR3 runs 11 residues. V lost 0 bases and J 4 bases, leaving 1 base between the germline ends. CDR1 is SGHAT, CDR2 FQNNGV, per germline. CDR3 residues: CASSLDYEQYF. The CDR3 DNA follows: TGTGCCAGCAGCTTAGATTACGAGCAGTACTTC.

Concerning this clonotype itself: It may be a read error: a sequence one base away is much more abundant. The rearrangement joins TRBV6-9 to TRBJ2-3; 10 positions match TRBD2. This CDR3 has 16 residues. Trimming at V came to 7 bases and at J to 4 bases, leaving 11 bases not matched to a gene. Germline V gene sequence: CDR1 MNHGY, CDR2 SVAAGI. CDR3: CASNSSWTSGPDTQYF. As DNA, the CDR3 is TGTGCCAGCAACTCTTCGTGGACTAGCGGACCAGATACGCAGTATTTT.

This clonotype turned up a few times. The V gene is TRBV12-5, the J gene TRBJ1-3; D gene unclear. Between the trimmed V and J ends, which lost 8 bases and 1 base, there was a span of 12 bases. From germline, CDR1 is LGHNT and CDR2 FRNRAP. There are 14 residues in the CDR3. The CDR3 here is CASSGPGSGNTIYF. The CDR3 DNA follows: TGTGCTAGTTCCGGGCCAGGTTCTGGAAACACCATATATTTT. The full variable domain, with the rest looked up from reference TRBV12-5 and TRBJ1-3, is DARVTQTPRHKVTEMGQEVTMRCQPILGHNTVFWYRQTMMQGLELLAYFRNRAPLDDSGMPKDRFSAEMPDATLATLKIQPSEPRDSAVYFCASSGPGSGNTIYFGEGSWLTVV.